The T cell receptor (beta chain) under discussion was sequenced for a study of identical twins. Comments on this clonotype: Its antigen is unidentified.

A universal primer site arose from template switching, and cDNA bore unique molecular identifiers. Using its own MiXCR run on the 5' RACE reads, TCRdb lists one record per CDR3 protein. This sample has 400,000 to 500,000 distinct CDR3 sequences, with under 20% found just once. The CDR3 spans 16 residues. Per germline, CDR1 SGHTA and CDR2 FQGNSA. Trimming stripped 3 bases from V and 4 bases from J, with 18 bases between. Study-level results: Compared with models, monozygotic twins showed more out-of-frame TCR alpha sharing.

The gene calls are TRBV7-2 and TRBJ2-5; D perhaps matches TRBD1 (5 bases). Sequencing was carried out using naive T cells sorted from blood. This TCR derives from a man over 45 in good health. DNA of the CDR3: TGTGCCAGCAGCTTCTCCATGCAGGGTGGGCGAGAGACCCAGTACTTC. Its protein is CASSFSMQGGRETQYF.